The clone carrying this T cell receptor beta chain showed up just once. The germline CDR1 and CDR2 sequences are LGHDT and YNNKEL (reference sequence). The CDR3 is 15 amino acids. Trimming cost V 2 bases and J 7 bases, with 17 bases left between them. The record originates from a study of blood T cell repertoires in COVID-19. Profiled with immunoSEQ multiplex PCR; TCRdb holds only in-frame clones, not every one. This table holds more than 100,000 clones, around 82% found once. Sequencing was performed on peripheral blood. The receptor was isolated from a human donor in a cohort sampled during active or convalescent COVID-19. The rearrangement links TRBV3-1 (or the pseudogene TRBV3-2) to TRBJ1-2; D remains unclear. CDR3 sequence: CASSQSAEARRGYTF. In nucleotides, the CDR3 is TGTGCCAGCAGCCAATCCGCGGAGGCTAGGCGTGGCTACACCTTC.